The 23 T cell receptor beta chains below all came from one sample that was sequenced in a study of CXCR3-negative and CXCR3-positive naive CD8 T cells. Carrying UMI labels, the TRB cDNA libraries were prepared through 5' RACE. TCRdb reprocessed the 5' RACE reads and keeps a single row for each CDR3 protein, giving no DNA. With 45,000 to 60,000 distinct CDR3 sequences in the sample, the ten largest clones hold around 0.45%. Sequenced: naive CXCR3- CD8+ T cells from blood. Subset of the sample: CD45RO-CCR7+CD27+CD95- naive CD8+ T cells lacking CXCR3 (TNR3-). The origin of the receptors is a human donor in good health. Some clones in this sample may be carry-over from other donors' samples.

The rearrangement joins TRBV4-3 to TRBJ2-1; the TCRdb call, TRBD1, lacks DNA for checking. Germline V gives CDR1 LGHNA, CDR2 YSLEER. CDR3 length equals 16 residues. The CDR3 sequence: CASSLHRDPSYNEQFF.

The genes are TRBV21-1 and TRBJ2-6; TCRdb returns TRBD1, unconfirmable since there is no DNA. TRBV21-1 counts as a pseudogene. The CDR3 is 18 residues long. The CDR3 is CASSKRAGTTSGANVLTF.

This chain joins TRBV28 and TRBJ2-4; TCRdb names TRBD1, which stays unverified in the absence of DNA. CDR1 and CDR2 from the germline V gene are MDHEN and SYDVKM. The length of the CDR3 is 14 residues. The CDR3 sequence: CASSWRQGKNIQYF. Full variable domain (missing parts from reference TRBV28 and TRBJ2-4): DVKVTQSSRYLVKRTGEKVFLECVQDMDHENMFWYRQDPGLGLRLIYFSYDVKMKEKGDIPEGYSVSREKKERFSLILESASTNQTSMYLCASSWRQGKNIQYFGAGTRLSVL.

The V and J genes are TRBV4-3 and TRBJ2-3; the D call from TCRdb, TRBD1, cannot be confirmed without DNA. The germline gives CDR1 LGHNA, CDR2 YSLEER. This CDR3 comprises 14 residues. The CDR3 here is CASSQGTGTDTQYF.

The chain is built from TRBV23-1 and TRBJ1-2. TRBV23-1 is placed among ORFs of uncertain function. The CDR3 loop spans 11 amino acids. CDR3 in amino acids: CASSHVDGYTF.

V usage is TRBV19 and J usage is TRBJ2-1; TCRdb names TRBD2, which stays unverified in the absence of DNA. The CDR3 length is 15 residues. Germline CDR1 is LNHDA and CDR2 is SQIVND (reference sequence). CDR3 amino acids: CASSLASGLYNEQFF.

The chain employs TRBV29-1 and TRBJ2-7. Germline loops: CDR1 SQVTM, CDR2 ANQGSEA. This CDR3 spans 13 amino acids. The CDR3 sequence is CSVSKDLKYEQYF.

V usage is TRBV6-4 and J usage is TRBJ2-2. The CDR3 covers 14 residues. The germline V gene has CDR1 MRHNA and CDR2 SNTAGT. CDR3 protein: CASSDSINTGELFF.

The V gene is TRBV12-3 or TRBV12-4, the J gene TRBJ1-1; TCRdb selects TRBD1, and the lack of DNA leaves this call unchecked. CDR3 length: 15 residues. This chain's CDR3 is CASEGGSGGNTEAFF.

The CDR3 sequence: CASSSALGSNQPQHF. The chain links TRBV7-9 to TRBJ1-5. Germline V CDR1 and CDR2: SEHNR, FQNEAQ (reference sequence). The CDR3 loop spans 15 amino acids. Looking up the rest from reference TRBV7-9 and TRBJ1-5 gives the full variable domain: DTGVSQNPRHKITKRGQNVTFRCDPISEHNRLYWYRQTLGQGPEFLTYFQNEAQLEKSRLLSDRFSAERPKGSFSTLEIQRTEQGDSAMYLCASSSALGSNQPQHFGDGTRLSIL.

The rearrangement joins TRBV27 to TRBJ2-2; TCRdb proposes TRBD1, but this gene call is untestable without DNA. Germline V gene lookup returns CDR1 MNHEY and CDR2 SMNVEV (reference sequence). This CDR3 comprises 17 residues. The CDR3 sequence: CASSFIHTGVETGELFF.

The rearrangement uses TRBV11-3 and TRBJ2-7; the D call from TCRdb, TRBD1, cannot be confirmed without DNA. CDR3 size: 16 residues. Germline CDR1 and CDR2: SGHNT and YENEEA. CDR3 residues: CASSPSGTGGDYEQYF.

The rearrangement links TRBV6-1 to TRBJ1-5; TCRdb names TRBD1, which stays unverified in the absence of DNA. The V gene's germline CDR1 is MNHNS and CDR2 SASEGT. The CDR3 length is 14 residues. The CDR3 here is CASSGAGGNQPQHF.

The chain links TRBV28 to TRBJ2-6; TCRdb indicates TRBD1, and absent DNA this call remains unverified. Germline V CDR1 and CDR2: MDHEN, SYDVKM. The CDR3 runs 18 residues. This CDR3 is CASSLGGQGAFGANVLTF.

This sequence joins TRBV15 and TRBJ1-1. The CDR3 totals 14 residues. CDR1 and CDR2 (germline): LNHNV, YYDKDF (reference sequence). The CDR3 is CATRERSPNTEAFF.

This chain links TRBV10-3 with TRBJ2-3. Germline V gives CDR1 ENHRY, CDR2 SYGVKD. This CDR3 has 14 residues. CDR3: CAIRDTRLVDTQYF.

This chain connects TRBV7-9 to TRBJ2-1; as DNA is missing, the TRBD1 call by TCRdb cannot be tested. CDR3 length: 13 residues. Germline assignment: CDR1 SEHNR and CDR2 FQNEAQ (reference sequence). CDR3 sequence: CASRQSAYNEQFF.

The chain is built from TRBV11-2 and TRBJ2-7. The CDR3 loop spans 13 amino acids. Germline CDR1 reads SGHAT; CDR2 reads FQNNGV. CDR3 loop: CASSPDPSYEQYF.

The CDR3 loop reads CASSLLRVSYGYTF. This rearrangement joins TRBV7-8 to TRBJ1-2; TCRdb returns TRBD1, unconfirmable since there is no DNA. CDR3 size: 14 residues. Germline CDR1 is SGHVS and CDR2 is FQNEAQ.

The chain recombines TRBV20-1 with TRBJ1-1; TCRdb's D call of TRBD1 is untestable without DNA. Germline V gene lookup returns CDR1 DFQATT and CDR2 SNEGSKA (reference sequence). The CDR3 totals 13 residues. CDR3 amino acids: CSASHIGGAEAFF.

The chain joins TRBV21-1 to TRBJ2-4; the D call of TRBD1 rests on TCRdb alone, since no DNA is present to check it. TRBV21-1 is described as a pseudogene. The CDR3 length is 16 residues. The CDR3 is CARATPPGQAKNIQYF.

The chain recombines TRBV7-8 with TRBJ2-7; the TCRdb call, TRBD1, lacks DNA for checking. This CDR3 comprises 15 residues. CDR1 SGHVS and CDR2 FQNEAQ come from the germline V gene. The chain's CDR3 is CASSVGGTDSYEQYF.

V and J are TRBV29-1 and TRBJ2-7; TCRdb indicates TRBD1, and absent DNA this call remains unverified. The CDR3 contains 12 residues. Germline assignment: CDR1 SQVTM and CDR2 ANQGSEA. The CDR3 reads CSAYGTLGEQYF.